A selection of T cell receptor beta chains follows, all from one sample in a study of cytomegalovirus exposure and HLA in healthy donors. Repertoires were generated with immunoSEQ multiplex PCR, while TCRdb's copy carries only in-frame clones and drops some. The sample includes 95,000 to 110,000 clones, over 65% seen only once; the top ten take roughly 1.9%. The sequenced sample was PBMCs. The receptors were sampled from a woman aged 40 to 50 in good health and CMV-seronegative. The CDR3 runs from the conserved cysteine through the conserved F or W. D genes are given only for firm matches. Expanded clones get a size class; other rows say once, few or many, or leave the size out.

length	size	D	V	J	DNA	CDR3
15	-	-	TRBV9	TRBJ2-2	TGTGCCAGCAGCAAGACTAGTGCGAACACCGGGGAGCTGTTTTTT	CASSKTSANTGELFF
13	few	-	TRBV11-2	TRBJ2-1	TGTGCCAGCAGCTTAGATCGGGATTATGAGCAGTTCTTC	CASSLDRDYEQFF
14	-	TRBD1	TRBV7-3	TRBJ1-2	TGTGCCAGCAGCTTAACTGGCCAGGGGGAAGGCTACACCTTC	CASSLTGQGEGYTF
14	-	-	TRBV7-9	TRBJ1-3	TGTGCCAGCAGCTTACTGAGCTCTGGAAACACCATATATTTT	CASSLLSSGNTIYF
12	-	-	TRBV28	TRBJ1-4	TGTGCCAGCAGTCTCACAGGGGAAAAACTGTTTTTT	CASSLTGEKLFF
16	few	-	TRBV4-3	TRBJ1-4	TGCGCCAGCAGCCAAAATAGGCCTGAGGCGGCGGAAAAACTGTTTTTT	CASSQNRPEAAEKLFF
16	-	TRBD2	TRBV9	TRBJ2-1	TGTGCCAGCAGCGTAGGAGGTAGCGGGAGAATGGCTGAGCAGTTCTTC	CASSVGGSGRMAEQFF
11	-	-	TRBV11-2	TRBJ1-1	TGTGCCAGCAGCTTAGCCTCGGGGGCTTTCTTT	CASSLASGAFF
16	-	-	TRBV5-1	TRBJ1-1	TGCGCCAGCAGCCATGGGTATCGGGGGGCGAACACTGAAGCTTTCTTT	CASSHGYRGANTEAFF
11	once	-	TRBV6-5	TRBJ2-1	TGTGCCAGCAGAAGACTAAATGAGCAGTTCTTC	CASRRLNEQFF
13	few	TRBD2	TRBV15	TRBJ2-7	TGTGCCACCAGGACCGGGACTAGCAACGAGCAGTACTTC	CATRTGTSNEQYF
17	-	TRBD1	TRBV5-1	TRBJ2-7	TGCGCCAGCAGCTTGGGGAGGGGGGACAGGGGAACCTACGAGCAGTACTTC	CASSLGRGDRGTYEQYF
14	-	-	TRBV4-1	TRBJ1-2	TGCGCCAGCAGCCAAGGGGCTGGGCTTTATGGCTACACCTTC	CASSQGAGLYGYTF
18	-	-	TRBV5-1	TRBJ1-3	TGCGCCAGCAGCTTGGGAACCATACAGGCCAACTCTGGAAACACCATATATTTT	CASSLGTIQANSGNTIYF
15	-	-	TRBV19	TRBJ2-7	TGTGCCAGTAGTATGGCGGGTTCCTCGGAATATGGGCAGTACTTC	CASSMAGSSEYGQYF
11	few	-	TRBV11-2	TRBJ2-1	TGTGCCAGCAGTCTCAGCGTGGGGCAGTTCTTC	CASSLSVGQFF
19	-	TRBD2	TRBV28	TRBJ2-2	TGTGCCAGCAGGCTACAGGGACTAGCGACCAGGAGGAGCACCGGGGAGCTGTTTTTT	CASRLQGLATRRSTGELFF
17	-	TRBD2	TRBV7-8	TRBJ2-7	TGTGCCAGCAGCTTAGAGTTGATCAGCGGGACCTCCTACGAGCAGTACTTC	CASSLELISGTSYEQYF
18	-	TRBD2	TRBV7-9	TRBJ2-1	TGTTCCAGCAGCCGCCCCCAAGCGGGAGCCGGCTCCTACAATGAGCAGTTCTTC	CSSSRPQAGAGSYNEQFF
12	-	TRBD2	TRBV6-1	TRBJ2-1	TGTGCCTTATTAGCGGGATCCAATGAGCAGTTCTTC	CALLAGSNEQFF
15	few	-	TRBV5-4	TRBJ2-5	TGTGCCAGCAGCCTGGCAGGGGAGGGACACGAGACCCAGTACTTC	CASSLAGEGHETQYF
13	once	-	TRBV28	TRBJ1-1	TGTGCCAGCAGCGGTCCGGTCTCCACTGAAGCTTTCTTT	CASSGPVSTEAFF
17	-	TRBD2	TRBV28	TRBJ2-1	TGTGCCAGCAGTTTATTTAGCGGGAGAGGGGGCTACAATGAGCAGTTCTTC	CASSLFSGRGGYNEQFF
13	-	-	TRBV28	TRBJ2-7	TGTGCCAGCGGGGGGACTCCAAGCTACGAGCAGTACTTC	CASGGTPSYEQYF
16	few	-	TRBV7-8	TRBJ2-6	TGTGCCAGCAGCAAACGACAGATAGCTGGGGCCAACGTCCTGACTTTC	CASSKRQIAGANVLTF
15	few	TRBD1	TRBV28	TRBJ1-3	TGTGCCAGCAGTTTTAGGGGGCGCTTTGGAAACACCATATATTTT	CASSFRGRFGNTIYF
13	few	-	TRBV6-6	TRBJ1-1	TGTGCCACGACGAGGACAGTGAACACTGAAGCTTTCTTT	CATTRTVNTEAFF
15	-	-	TRBV28	TRBJ2-7	TGTGCCAGCACCAATCGGGTTCGTTTCTCCTACGAGCAGTACTTC	CASTNRVRFSYEQYF